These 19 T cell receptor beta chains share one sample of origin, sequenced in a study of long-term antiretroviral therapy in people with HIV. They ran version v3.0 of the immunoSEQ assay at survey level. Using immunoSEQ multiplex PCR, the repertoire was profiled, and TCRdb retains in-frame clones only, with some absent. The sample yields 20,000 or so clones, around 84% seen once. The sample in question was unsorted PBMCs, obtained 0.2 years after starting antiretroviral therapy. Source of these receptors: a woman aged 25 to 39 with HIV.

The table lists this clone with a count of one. CDR3 region: CASSSWGQGLSNTGELFF. The CDR3 DNA is TGTGCCAGCAGTTCTTGGGGACAGGGGCTTTCGAACACCGGGGAGCTGTTTTTT. V gene TRBV27 combines with J gene TRBJ2-2; 10 bases are a match to TRBD1. The trim removed 4 bases at V and 0 bases at J, leaving 8 bases unmatched. CDR3 length equals 18 residues. CDR1 and CDR2 (germline): MNHEY, SMNVEV (reference sequence).

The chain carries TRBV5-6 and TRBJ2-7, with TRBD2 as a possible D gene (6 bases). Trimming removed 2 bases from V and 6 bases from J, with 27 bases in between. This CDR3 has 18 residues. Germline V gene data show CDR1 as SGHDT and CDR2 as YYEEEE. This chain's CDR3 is CASSLKPDFFPLGGEQYV. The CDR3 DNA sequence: TGTGCCAGCAGCTTAAAGCCCGACTTTTTTCCCCTCGGGGGCGAGCAGTACGTC.

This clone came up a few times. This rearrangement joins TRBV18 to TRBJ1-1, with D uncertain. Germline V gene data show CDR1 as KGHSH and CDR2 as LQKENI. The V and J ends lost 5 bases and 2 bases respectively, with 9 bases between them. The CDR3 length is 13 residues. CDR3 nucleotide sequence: TGTGCCAGCTCATTTGCCATTAACACTGAAGCTTTCTTT. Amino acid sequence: CASSFAINTEAFF.

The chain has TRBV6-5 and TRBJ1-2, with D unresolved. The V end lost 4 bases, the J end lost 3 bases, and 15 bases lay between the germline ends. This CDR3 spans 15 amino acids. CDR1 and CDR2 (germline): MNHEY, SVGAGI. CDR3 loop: CASSSPRGADYGYTF. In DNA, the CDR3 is TGTGCCAGCAGTTCCCCCCGGGGTGCGGACTATGGCTACACCTTC.

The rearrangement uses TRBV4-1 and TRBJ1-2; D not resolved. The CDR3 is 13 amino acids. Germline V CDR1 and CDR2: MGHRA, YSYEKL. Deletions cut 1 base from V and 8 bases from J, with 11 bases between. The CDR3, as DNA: TGCGCCAGCAGCCAAGGGAACATATGGGGCTACACCTTC. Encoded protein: CASSQGNIWGYTF.

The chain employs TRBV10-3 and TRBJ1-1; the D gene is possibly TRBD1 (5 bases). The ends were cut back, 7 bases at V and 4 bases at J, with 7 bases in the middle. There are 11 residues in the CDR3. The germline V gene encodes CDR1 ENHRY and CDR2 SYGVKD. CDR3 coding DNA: TGTGCCATCATGGGGGGCACTGAAGCTTTCTTT. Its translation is CAIMGGTEAFF.

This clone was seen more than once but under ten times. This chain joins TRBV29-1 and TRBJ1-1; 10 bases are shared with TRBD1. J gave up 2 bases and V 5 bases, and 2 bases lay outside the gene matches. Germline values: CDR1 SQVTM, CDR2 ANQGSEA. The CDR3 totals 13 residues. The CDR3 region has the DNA TGCAGCGTTCGACAGGGGGCCAACACTGAAGCTTTCTTT. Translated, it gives CSVRQGANTEAFF.

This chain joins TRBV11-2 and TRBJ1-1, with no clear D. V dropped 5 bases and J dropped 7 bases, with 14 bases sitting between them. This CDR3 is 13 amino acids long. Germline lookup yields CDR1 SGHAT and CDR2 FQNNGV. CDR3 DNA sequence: TGTGCCAGCAGCGCCGAACGGGGTAATGAAGCTTTCTTT. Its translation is CASSAERGNEAFF. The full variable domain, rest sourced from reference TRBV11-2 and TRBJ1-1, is EAGVAQSPRYKIIEKRQSVAFWCNPISGHATLYWYQQILGQGPKLLIQFQNNGVVDDSQLPKDRFSAERLKGVDSTLKIQPAKLEDSAVYLCASSAERGNEAFFGQGTRLTVV.

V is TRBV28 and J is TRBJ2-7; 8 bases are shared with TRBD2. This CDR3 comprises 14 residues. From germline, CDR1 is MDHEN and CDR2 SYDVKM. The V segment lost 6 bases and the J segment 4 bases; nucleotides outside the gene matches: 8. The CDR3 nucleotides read TGTGCCAGCAGCCCCGCGGGGGGACCTTACGAGCAGTACTTC. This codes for CASSPAGGPYEQYF.

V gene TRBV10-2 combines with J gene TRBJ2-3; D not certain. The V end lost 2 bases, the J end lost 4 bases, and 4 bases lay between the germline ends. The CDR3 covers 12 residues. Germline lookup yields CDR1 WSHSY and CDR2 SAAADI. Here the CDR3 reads CASSEGADTQYF. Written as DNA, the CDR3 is TGCGCCAGCAGTGAGGGAGCAGATACGCAGTATTTT.

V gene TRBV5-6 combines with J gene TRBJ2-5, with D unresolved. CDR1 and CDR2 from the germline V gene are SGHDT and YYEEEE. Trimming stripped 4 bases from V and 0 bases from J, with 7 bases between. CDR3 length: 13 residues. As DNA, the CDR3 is TGTGCCAGCAGCCACCGGGACCAAGAGACCCAGTACTTC. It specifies CASSHRDQETQYF.

CDR3 nucleotide sequence: TGTGCCAGCAGCTTGGGACAGAACACTGAAGCTTTCTTT. It specifies CASSLGQNTEAFF. V gene TRBV7-7 combines with J gene TRBJ1-1, with a weak D call TRBD1 (6 bases). V shed 3 bases and J shed 1 base, with 6 bases lying between them. Germline CDR1 reads SSHAT; CDR2 reads FNYEAQ (reference sequence). The CDR3 is 13 residues long.

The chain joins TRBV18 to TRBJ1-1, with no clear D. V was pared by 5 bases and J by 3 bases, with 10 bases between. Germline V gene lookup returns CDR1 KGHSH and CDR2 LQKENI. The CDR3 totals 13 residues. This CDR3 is CASSWEMHTEAFF. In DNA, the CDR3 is TGTGCCAGCTCATGGGAGATGCACACTGAAGCTTTCTTT.

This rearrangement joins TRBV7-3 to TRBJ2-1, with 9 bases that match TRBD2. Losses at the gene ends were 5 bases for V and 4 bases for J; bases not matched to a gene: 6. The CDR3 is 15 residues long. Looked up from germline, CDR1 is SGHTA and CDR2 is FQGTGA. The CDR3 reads CASSLLAGAYNEQFF. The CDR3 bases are TGTGCCAGCAGCCTGTTAGCGGGGGCATACAATGAGCAGTTCTTC.

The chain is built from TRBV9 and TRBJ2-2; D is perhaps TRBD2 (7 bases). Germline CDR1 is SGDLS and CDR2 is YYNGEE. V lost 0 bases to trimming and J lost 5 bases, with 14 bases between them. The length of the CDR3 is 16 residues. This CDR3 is CASSVAGGSRTGELFF. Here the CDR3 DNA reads TGTGCCAGCAGCGTAGCGGGGGGCTCGAGGACCGGGGAGCTGTTTTTT.

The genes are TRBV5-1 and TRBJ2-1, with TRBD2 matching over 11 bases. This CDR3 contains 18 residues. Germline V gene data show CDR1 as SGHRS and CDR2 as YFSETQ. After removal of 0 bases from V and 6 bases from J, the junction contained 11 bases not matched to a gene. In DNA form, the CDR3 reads TGCGCCAGCAGCTTGGGACGTAGCGGGGGGGGATTTAGCAATGAGCAGTTCTTC. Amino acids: CASSLGRSGGGFSNEQFF.

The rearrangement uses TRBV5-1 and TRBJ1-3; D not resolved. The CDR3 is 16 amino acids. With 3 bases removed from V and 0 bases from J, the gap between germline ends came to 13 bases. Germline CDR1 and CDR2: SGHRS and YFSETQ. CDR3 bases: TGCGCCAGCAGCTACTCAAGTAGGGTCTCTGGAAACACCATATATTTT. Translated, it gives CASSYSSRVSGNTIYF.

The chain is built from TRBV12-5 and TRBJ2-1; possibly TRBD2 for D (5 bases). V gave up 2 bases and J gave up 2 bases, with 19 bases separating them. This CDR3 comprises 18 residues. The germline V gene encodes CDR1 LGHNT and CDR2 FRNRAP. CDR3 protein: CASGLLVFGGLAYNEQFF. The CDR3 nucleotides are TGTGCTAGTGGTTTGTTGGTGTTTGGCGGGTTAGCCTACAATGAGCAGTTCTTC.

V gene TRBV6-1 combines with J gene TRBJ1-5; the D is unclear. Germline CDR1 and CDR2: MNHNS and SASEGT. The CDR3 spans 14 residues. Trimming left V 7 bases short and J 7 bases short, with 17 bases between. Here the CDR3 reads CASIGSGGEQPQHF. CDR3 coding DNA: TGTGCCAGCATTGGGTCGGGTGGGGAACAGCCCCAGCATTTT.